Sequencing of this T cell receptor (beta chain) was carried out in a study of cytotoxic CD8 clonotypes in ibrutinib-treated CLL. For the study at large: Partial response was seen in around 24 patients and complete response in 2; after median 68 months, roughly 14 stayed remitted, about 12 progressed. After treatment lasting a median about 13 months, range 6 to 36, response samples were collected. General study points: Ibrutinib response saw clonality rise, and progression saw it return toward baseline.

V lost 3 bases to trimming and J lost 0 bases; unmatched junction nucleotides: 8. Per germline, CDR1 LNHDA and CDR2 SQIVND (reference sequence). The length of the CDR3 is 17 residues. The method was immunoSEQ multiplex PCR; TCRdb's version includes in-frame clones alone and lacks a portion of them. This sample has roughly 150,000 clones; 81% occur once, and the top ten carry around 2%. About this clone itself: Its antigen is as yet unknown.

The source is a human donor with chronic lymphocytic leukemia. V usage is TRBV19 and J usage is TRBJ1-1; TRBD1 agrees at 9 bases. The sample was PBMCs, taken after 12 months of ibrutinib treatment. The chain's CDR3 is CASSIPSGQGMNTEAFF. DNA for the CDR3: TGTGCCAGTAGTATCCCTTCGGGACAGGGAATGAACACTGAAGCTTTCTTT.